Following are 20 T cell receptor beta chains from one sample sequenced in a study of CD8 T cells in Susac syndrome (dated by TCRdb to about 2019). To prepare the library, the immunoSEQ multiplex PCR assay was applied. RNA was extracted using the RNeasy kit, and about 0.45 to 1 ug of the RNA was reverse transcribed with random hexamers. TCRdb itself trimmed the public reads at Q25 with fastp, ran MiXCR and retained productive beta chains. Rows are unified per CDR3 protein, each entry keeping the most common DNA and genes. For this sample there are about 280,000 distinct CDR3 sequences; 70% to 90% appear just once. Together, the top ten hold approximately 0.11% of the sample. Sequencing input: CD8+ T cells from PBMCs. The receptors shown here come from a human donor with multiple sclerosis.

The V call is TRBV4-1, the J call TRBJ1-6; D might be TRBD1 (5 bases). Trimming took off 0 bases at V and 3 bases at J, with 15 bases between the two ends. CDR1 and CDR2 (germline): MGHRA, YSYEKL. The CDR3 contains 18 residues. Here the CDR3 reads CASSQDSGGEVYNSPLHF. DNA for the CDR3: TGCGCCAGCAGCCAAGATAGTGGGGGGGAAGTCTATAATTCACCCCTCCACTTT.

The V call is TRBV28, the J call TRBJ2-7; D unclear. With 6 bases removed from V and 2 bases from J, the gap between germline ends came to 17 bases. The CDR3 totals 15 residues. Germline V gene data show CDR1 as MDHEN and CDR2 as SYDVKM. The CDR3 DNA reads TGTGCCAGCAGCAATGGACCGCGACACACCTACGAGCAGTACTTC. Its protein is CASSNGPRHTYEQYF.

The V gene is TRBV29-1, the J gene TRBJ2-1; D is possibly TRBD2 (6 bases). This CDR3 region has 17 residues. CDR1 SQVTM and CDR2 ANQGSEA come from the germline V gene. Between the trimmed V and J ends, which lost 1 base and 4 bases, there was a span of 20 bases. The CDR3 DNA reads TGCAGCGTTGAAGCCTCCGGAGCGGGTAGGCGTTACAATGAGCAGTTCTTC. This translates into CSVEASGAGRRYNEQFF.

The chain employs TRBV6-6 and TRBJ2-5; D gene ambiguous. Trimming removed 7 bases at V and 2 bases at J, with 5 bases between. This CDR3 has 11 residues. Germline assignment: CDR1 MNHNY and CDR2 SVGAGI (reference sequence). This chain's CDR3 is CASTEQETQYF. CDR3 DNA sequence: TGTGCCAGCACCGAACAAGAGACCCAGTACTTC.

In the case of this clonotype: The junction does not match germline at one end; this may be a read error. This sequence joins TRBV7-9 and TRBJ2-1, with 8 bases aligning to TRBD2. Germline values: CDR1 SEHNR, CDR2 FQNEAQ (reference sequence). The CDR3 length is 17 residues. This CDR3 is CASSFVAGSSSYDEQFF. CDR3 sequence (DNA): TGTGCCAGCAGCTTTGTAGCGGGGTCCAGCTCCTACGATGAGCAGTTCTTC.

V and J are TRBV10-3 and TRBJ1-2, with D perhaps TRBD1 (6 bases). V was clipped by 3 bases and J by 6 bases, with 14 bases between them. Per germline, CDR1 ENHRY and CDR2 SYGVKD. The CDR3 totals 14 residues. The CDR3: CAISDNGGKDGYTF. The DNA for the CDR3 is TGTGCCATCAGTGATAATGGGGGCAAGGATGGCTACACCTTC.

This clonotype was picked up one time. The rearrangement uses TRBV2 and TRBJ2-1, with D possibly matching TRBD1 (6 bases). With 2 bases removed from V and 2 bases from J, the gap between germline ends came to 10 bases. Germline assignment: CDR1 SNHLY and CDR2 FYNNEI. This CDR3 contains 15 residues. The CDR3 DNA reads TGTGCCAGCAGTGAAAGGCCAGGGGCCTACAATGAGCAGTTCTTC. It is translated as CASSERPGAYNEQFF.

CDR3 sequence (DNA): TGTGCCAGCAGCCAAGTTGGACTTCGCGGCTACGAGCAGTACTTC. Protein product: CASSQVGLRGYEQYF. This chain links TRBV3-1 with TRBJ2-7; maybe TRBD2 (5 bases). Germline lookup yields CDR1 LGHDT and CDR2 YNNKEL (reference sequence). Deletions cut 1 base from V and 3 bases from J, with 13 bases between. This CDR3 contains 15 residues.

The CDR3 DNA reads TGTGCCAGCAGCGTAGGCAGGATACAGGGCTACACCTTC. Residues: CASSVGRIQGYTF. The rearrangement uses TRBV9 and TRBJ1-2; D gene uncertain. Germline lookup yields CDR1 SGDLS and CDR2 YYNGEE. The CDR3 consists of 13 residues. Trimming stripped 0 bases from V and 8 bases from J, with 11 bases between. Variable domain in full (rest from reference TRBV9 and TRBJ1-2): DSGVTQTPKHLITATGQRVTLRCSPRSGDLSVYWYQQSLDQGLQFLIQYYNGEERAKGNILERFSAQQFPDLHSELNLSSLELGDSALYFCASSVGRIQGYTFGSGTRLTVV.

This clonotype occurred once. The gene calls are TRBV7-9 and TRBJ1-3; possibly TRBD1 for D (5 bases). CDR1 SEHNR and CDR2 FQNEAQ come from the germline V gene (reference sequence). The CDR3 is made up of 16 amino acids. Deletions cut 1 base from V and 4 bases from J, with 14 bases between. The CDR3 here is CASSLGGAGTGNTIYF. The CDR3, as DNA: TGTGCCAGCAGCTTAGGAGGGGCAGGGACCGGAAACACCATATATTTT. Complete variable domain (other parts from reference TRBV7-9 and TRBJ1-3): DTGVSQNPRHKITKRGQNVTFRCDPISEHNRLYWYRQTLGQGPEFLTYFQNEAQLEKSRLLSDRFSAERPKGSFSTLEIQRTEQGDSAMYLCASSLGGAGTGNTIYFGEGSWLTVV.

The gene calls are TRBV9 and TRBJ2-7; TRBD2 aligns across 11 bases. The V gene end was trimmed by 3 bases and the J gene end by 2 bases; junction bases not matched to a gene: 7. This CDR3 contains 16 residues. Germline loops: CDR1 SGDLS, CDR2 YYNGEE. The CDR3, as DNA: TGTGCCAGCAGCGCAACTAGCGGGAGCCAACCCTACGAGCAGTACTTC. This sequence encodes CASSATSGSQPYEQYF.

V usage is TRBV27 and J usage is TRBJ1-5; D ambiguous. The V gene's germline CDR1 is MNHEY and CDR2 SMNVEV (reference sequence). Between the trimmed V and J ends, which lost 4 bases and 0 bases, there was a span of 10 bases. The CDR3 contains 15 residues. The CDR3 DNA sequence: TGTGCCAGCAGTTCACAACCTTATAGCAATCAGCCCCAGCATTTT. This translates into CASSSQPYSNQPQHF.

V gene TRBV27 combines with J gene TRBJ2-7, with D uncertain. The CDR3 contains 10 residues. Trimming left V 8 bases short and J 4 bases short, with 6 bases between. Germline assignment: CDR1 MNHEY and CDR2 SMNVEV (reference sequence). CDR3 region: CASGRYEQYF. Written as DNA, the CDR3 is TGTGCCAGCGGAAGATACGAGCAGTACTTC.

The table lists this clonotype with a few counts. The rearrangement uses TRBV27 and TRBJ2-1; 9 nucleotides match TRBD2. V trimming: 3 bases; J trimming: 7 bases; junction bases outside the gene matches: 13. This CDR3 is 17 amino acids long. CDR1 and CDR2 (germline): MNHEY, SMNVEV (reference sequence). The CDR3 DNA reads TGTGCCAGCAGTTTCAAAGTCGGACTAGCGACGGGTAATGAGCAGTTCTTC. It yields the protein CASSFKVGLATGNEQFF.

The J gene is TRBJ2-3, the V gene TRBV20-1; D possibly matches TRBD1 or TRBD2 (6 bases each). The CDR3 extends over 16 amino acids. Germline V CDR1 and CDR2: DFQATT, SNEGSKA (reference sequence). Trimming pared 4 bases from V and 3 bases from J, leaving 20 bases between. CDR3 amino acids: CSAKGRGVRETDTQYF. The CDR3 region has the DNA TGCAGTGCTAAGGGCAGGGGCGTCCGGGAGACAGATACGCAGTATTTT.

The rearrangement joins TRBV29-1 to TRBJ2-7; possible D gene TRBD2, 6 bases. The CDR3 consists of 13 residues. The V gene lost 7 bases and the J gene lost 2 bases, with 15 bases spanning the gap. The germline V gene has CDR1 SQVTM and CDR2 ANQGSEA. This CDR3 is CSAVLASTYEQYF. The CDR3 DNA sequence: TGCAGCGCCGTCCTAGCGTCTACCTACGAGCAGTACTTC.

Only a few counts were recorded for this clonotype. The V gene is TRBV6-1, the J gene TRBJ1-5; D remains unclear. Germline V gene sequence: CDR1 MNHNS, CDR2 SASEGT. The CDR3 loop spans 14 amino acids. V lost 4 bases and J lost 3, with 10 bases in between. Here the CDR3 reads CASSGGPDNQPQHF. DNA of the CDR3: TGTGCCAGCAGTGGAGGACCCGACAATCAGCCCCAGCATTTT.

The J gene is TRBJ1-2, the V gene TRBV30; D gene uncertain. There are 14 residues in the CDR3. CDR1 and CDR2 from the germline V gene are GTSNPN and SVGIG (reference sequence). The V end lost 4 bases, the J end lost 5 bases, and 17 bases lay between the germline ends. CDR3 DNA: TGTGCCTGGATCAGCAGGAGTCGTATTTATGGCTACACCTTC. It is translated as CAWISRSRIYGYTF.

The V and J genes are TRBV24-1 and TRBJ1-2; D unclear. V lost 0 bases and J 1 base, leaving 5 bases between the germline ends. Germline V gene data show CDR1 as KGHDR and CDR2 as SFDVKD. The CDR3 consists of 14 residues. The CDR3 loop is CATSDLRYNYGYTF. In nucleotides, the CDR3 is TGTGCCACCAGTGATTTGAGATATAACTATGGCTACACCTTC.

The V call is TRBV4-1, the J call TRBJ2-7, with D maybe TRBD2 (6 bases). Germline CDR1 MGHRA, CDR2 YSYEKL. Trimming pared 3 bases from V and 0 bases from J, leaving 9 bases between. CDR3 length equals 14 residues. CDR3: CASSHAGSSYEQYF. CDR3 in DNA: TGCGCCAGCAGCCACGCGGGGAGCTCCTACGAGCAGTACTTC.